Listed here is a single T cell receptor (beta chain). These data originate in a study of T cells in Graves' hyperthyroidism and ophthalmopathy. From RNA transcripts, TCR beta CDR3 regions were amplified. The TCR CDR3 was amplified in a first-round RT-PCR using the HTBI primer set. Each CDR3 protein gets one entry after TCRdb re-called the multiplex PCR reads with MiXCR. The table includes a few hundred thousand distinct CDR3 sequences, approximately 14% detected once. After removal of 6 bases from V and 5 bases from J, the junction contained 4 bases not matched to a gene. This CDR3 contains 14 residues. Germline CDR1 MDHEN, CDR2 SYDVKM.

The chain couples TRBV28 to TRBJ1-4, with 9 bases lining up with TRBD1. The TCR originated in a woman aged 40 to 55 with Graves' hyperthyroidism. Sample: blood. The CDR3 nucleotides read TGTGCCAGCAGCCACAGGGGGCGGAATGAAAAACTGTTTTTT. Translated: CASSHRGRNEKLFF.